Included here is one TCR beta chain sequence, with context. These data are taken from a study of blood T cell repertoires in COVID-19. Study context: COVID-19 samples from acute and convalescent phases originated in the United States, Italy and Spain. Sources were T cells, B-cell-depleted T cells, or PBMCs; the material itself was cDNA or gDNA.

Per the original methods: Reference gene primer amplification gave nucleated cell count estimates. Sequenced by immunoSEQ multiplex PCR; TCRdb stores in-frame clones only, minus some. V, J and clone size reflect that table, while D and trimming were determined from the DNA. The sample contains roughly 64,000 clones, 80% to 90% of which appear only once. This CDR3 has 17 amino acids. With 4 bases clipped from V and 6 bases from J, the junction kept 17 bases outside the gene matches. Germline CDR1 SGHRS, CDR2 YFSETQ. This chain joins TRBV5-1 and TRBJ1-2; TRBD1 matches at 8 bases. The TCR sequence derives from a middle-aged man with acute or convalescent COVID-19. Sequencing was carried out using peripheral blood. CDR3 sequence (DNA): TGCGCCAGCAGCGACACACAAGACAGGGGCCCTGTCGATGGCTACACCTTC. Its translation: CASSDTQDRGPVDGYTF.